The 23 T cell receptor beta chains in this list originate from one sample, sequenced in a study of blood T cell repertoires in COVID-19. Assay used: immunoSEQ multiplex PCR; TCRdb lists only in-frame clones, some missing. The top ten clones hold around 24% of a sample with around 180,000 clones, about 88% of them seen once. Sequences were obtained from peripheral blood. These receptors all come from a man in his 60s with acute or convalescent COVID-19.

This chain links TRBV7-8 with TRBJ1-5, with TRBD1 as a possible D gene (5 bases). In germline, CDR1 is SGHVS, CDR2 FQNEAQ. Trimming took 5 bases from V and 8 from J, leaving 10 bases between them. CDR3 length: 12 residues. The CDR3 nucleotides are TGTGCCAGCAGCCAGGGAGAAAAGCCCCAGCATTTT. Its protein product is CASSQGEKPQHF.

The chain uses TRBV10-3 and TRBJ1-2; a possible D gene is TRBD1 (5 bases). The germline V gene encodes CDR1 ENHRY and CDR2 SYGVKD. Trimming cost V 0 bases and J 3 bases, with 8 bases left between them. The CDR3 consists of 14 residues. Written as DNA, the CDR3 is TGTGCCATCAGTGAGTCGGGCAGGGACTATGGCTACACCTTC. This encodes CAISESGRDYGYTF.

The rearrangement links TRBV28 to TRBJ2-3; TRBD1 matches at 7 bases. The ends lost 5 bases at V and 0 bases at J; junction bases unmatched: 8. The CDR3 covers 16 residues. Germline V gene lookup returns CDR1 MDHEN and CDR2 SYDVKM. Here the CDR3 reads CASSRTGRTSTDTQYF. DNA of the CDR3: TGTGCCAGCAGTCGGACAGGACGTACTAGCACAGATACGCAGTATTTT.

The chain couples TRBV12-1 to TRBJ2-7; the table names TRBD1, a call not compared with the DNA. TRBV12-1 is a known pseudogene. The CDR3 spans 15 residues. The CDR3 nucleotides read TGTGCCAGCAGCTTTGCAGGGGAAGCCTCCTACGAGCAGTACGTC. It specifies CASSFAGEASYEQYV.

The rearrangement uses TRBV3-1 (or the pseudogene TRBV3-2) and TRBJ2-7; 9 bases fit TRBD1. This CDR3 contains 16 residues. The germline gives CDR1 LGHDT, CDR2 YNNKEL (reference sequence). J gave up 5 bases and V 2 bases, and 10 bases lay outside the gene matches. In nucleotides, the CDR3 is TGTGCCAGCAGCCAAAATACCGGGACAGGGTCCCACGAGCAGTACTTC. This gives the protein CASSQNTGTGSHEQYF.

The J gene is TRBJ2-6, the V gene TRBV6-1; 9 bases line up with TRBD1. V lost 1 base and J lost 2; bases outside the gene matches: 9. The CDR3 runs to 19 residues. CDR1 and CDR2 (germline): MNHNS, SASEGT. The CDR3 here is CASSEGVGTGLPGANVLTF. For the CDR3, the DNA is TGTGCCAGCAGTGAAGGTGTCGGGACAGGGCTGCCTGGGGCCAACGTCCTGACTTTC.

This chain connects TRBV27 to TRBJ2-5; 7 nucleotides agree with TRBD2. V lost 5 bases to trimming and J lost 5 bases; unmatched junction nucleotides: 14. Per the germline V gene, CDR1 is MNHEY and CDR2 is SMNVEV (reference sequence). The CDR3 length is 16 residues. This chain's CDR3 is CASSLLTAGPSETQYF. In DNA, the CDR3 is TGTGCCAGCAGTCTCCTTACAGCGGGACCGTCGGAGACCCAGTACTTC.

The rearrangement uses TRBV2 and TRBJ2-1, with TRBD2 matching 7 bases. The germline V gene encodes CDR1 SNHLY and CDR2 FYNNEI. There are 14 residues in the CDR3. V gave up 10 bases and J gave up 6 bases; unmatched junction bases: 12. In nucleotides, the CDR3 is TGTGCCACCCAAAGTGGAGTAGCGGGCAATGAGCAGTTCTTC. Protein: CATQSGVAGNEQFF.

The chain is built from TRBV6-2 or TRBV6-3 and TRBJ1-5; D is possibly TRBD1 (6 bases). Germline V gene sequence: CDR1 MNHEY, CDR2 SVGEGT. The CDR3 runs 14 residues. V shed 4 bases and J shed 5 bases, with 12 bases lying between them. The CDR3 spells CASSLGQGYQPQHF. The DNA for the CDR3 is TGTGCCAGCAGTTTAGGGCAGGGGTATCAGCCCCAGCATTTT.

This clone has just one count. The chain carries TRBV7-8 and TRBJ1-6; weak D call: TRBD1 (6 bases). Germline V gene data show CDR1 as SGHVS and CDR2 as FQNEAQ. V was clipped by 1 base and J by 5 bases, with 9 bases between them. CDR3 length: 15 residues. CDR3 DNA sequence: TGTGCCAGCAGCTTAGGGACAGTGAATAATTCACCCCTCCACTTT. Protein sequence: CASSLGTVNNSPLHF. Looking up the rest from reference TRBV7-8 and TRBJ1-6 gives the full variable domain: GAGVSQSPRYKVAKRGQDVALRCDPISGHVSLFWYQQALGQGPEFLTYFQNEAQLDKSGLPSDRFFAERPEGSVSTLKIQRTQQEDSAVYLCASSLGTVNNSPLHFGNGTRLTVT.

This sequence joins TRBV4-3 and TRBJ2-1; possible D gene TRBD2, 6 bases. Per germline, CDR1 LGHNA and CDR2 YSLEER. This CDR3 has 15 residues. V was cut by 2 bases and J by 8 bases, with 16 bases left in between. Here the CDR3 DNA reads TGCGCCAGCAGCCAAAGATTAGCGGATAGGGATGAGCAGTTCTTC. The encoded protein is CASSQRLADRDEQFF.

This clone was seen just once. V usage is TRBV19 and J usage is TRBJ2-7; D remains ambiguous. The V end lost 4 bases, the J end lost 5 bases, and 6 bases lay between the germline ends. The CDR3 sequence is 11 residues long. Germline loops: CDR1 LNHDA, CDR2 SQIVND (reference sequence). CDR3 DNA sequence: TGTGCCAGTAGTAATGTCGACGAGCAGTACTTC. The encoded protein is CASSNVDEQYF.

This clone was counted a single time. The V call is TRBV5-1, the J call TRBJ2-7, with D unresolved. V was pared by 2 bases and J by 1 base, with 7 bases between. This CDR3 is built from 13 residues. CDR1 is SGHRS and CDR2 is YFSETQ in the germline V gene. CDR3 residues: CASSFGGSYEQYF. The DNA of the CDR3 is TGCGCCAGCAGCTTCGGCGGTTCCTACGAGCAGTACTTC.

This clone has just one count. This sequence joins TRBV7-2 and TRBJ1-4; no reliable D call. The length of the CDR3 is 18 residues. The ends were cut back, 1 base at V and 0 bases at J, with 15 bases in the middle. Germline V gives CDR1 SGHTA, CDR2 FQGNSA. CDR3 loop: CASSLGRQLVATNEKLFF. DNA for the CDR3: TGTGCCAGCAGCTTAGGGAGGCAGCTTGTTGCAACTAATGAAAAACTGTTTTTT.

The sample holds a few counts of this clone. The chain combines TRBV6-5 with TRBJ2-1; 15 bases are a match to TRBD2. Germline trimming cut 8 bases from V and 6 bases from J; bases unmatched to any gene: 2. The germline gives CDR1 MNHEY, CDR2 SVGAGI. CDR3 length: 14 residues. The CDR3 sequence is CASGLAGGLNEQFF. In DNA form, the CDR3 reads TGTGCCAGCGGACTAGCGGGGGGGCTCAATGAGCAGTTCTTC.

The chain carries TRBV9 and TRBJ1-2, with 12 bases identical to TRBD1. From germline, CDR1 is SGDLS and CDR2 YYNGEE. Trimming took 4 bases from V and 7 from J; bases not matched to a gene: 5. This CDR3 comprises 14 residues. CDR3 protein: CASSTGTGGFGYTF. In nucleotides, the CDR3 is TGTGCCAGCAGCACCGGGACAGGGGGCTTTGGCTACACCTTC.

The chain joins TRBV1 to TRBJ2-1; the listed D gene, TRBD2, was not tested against the DNA. TRBV1 counts as a pseudogene. The CDR3 is made up of 17 amino acids. The CDR3 loop reads CTSSQDGGTSGSNEQFF. The CDR3 region has the DNA TGCACCAGCAGCCAAGATGGGGGGACTAGCGGGAGTAATGAGCAGTTCTTC.

The rearrangement joins TRBV3-1 (or the pseudogene TRBV3-2) to TRBJ2-5, with D unresolved. The CDR3 covers 12 residues. Trimming pared 0 bases from V and 7 bases from J, leaving 6 bases between. Germline CDR1 is LGHDT and CDR2 is YNNKEL (reference sequence). The CDR3 bases are TGTGCCAGCAGCCAAGATGTCGTGACCCAGTACTTC. This encodes CASSQDVVTQYF.

This sequence joins TRBV6-5 and TRBJ2-7; D gene uncertain. Per germline, CDR1 MNHEY and CDR2 SVGAGI. Deletions cut 5 bases from V and 5 bases from J, with 13 bases between. This CDR3 has 13 residues. The CDR3 DNA reads TGTGCCAGCAGTCGCTCGGGTGTACACGAGCAGTACGTC. This sequence encodes CASSRSGVHEQYV.

The chain combines TRBV7-9 with TRBJ2-5, with 7 bases lining up with TRBD1. CDR1 is SEHNR and CDR2 is FQNEAQ in the germline V gene (reference sequence). J lost 1 base, V lost 2 bases, and 1 base had no gene match. This CDR3 region has 14 residues. CDR3 protein: CASSLRGLQETQYF. CDR3 coding DNA: TGTGCCAGCAGCTTAAGGGGGCTCCAAGAGACCCAGTACTTC. Combining the CDR3 with reference TRBV7-9 and TRBJ2-5 gives the whole variable domain DTGVSQNPRHKITKRGQNVTFRCDPISEHNRLYWYRQTLGQGPEFLTYFQNEAQLEKSRLLSDRFSAERPKGSFSTLEIQRTEQGDSAMYLCASSLRGLQETQYFGPGTRLLVL.

On this clone itself: This same CDR3 is encoded by further DNA sequences in the sample. This chain joins TRBV27 and TRBJ2-7, with 7 positions matching TRBD1. With 6 bases clipped from V and 3 bases from J, the junction kept 8 bases outside the gene matches. The CDR3 spans 14 residues. CDR1 and CDR2 from the germline V gene are MNHEY and SMNVEV (reference sequence). DNA for the CDR3: TGTGCCAGCAGCGCCGGGACAGCTTACTACGAGCAGTACTTC. It specifies CASSAGTAYYEQYF.

The chain couples TRBV18 to TRBJ1-1; 11 positions match TRBD1. The CDR3 consists of 16 residues. CDR1 is KGHSH, CDR2 LQKENI, per germline. Losses at the gene ends were 3 bases for V and 4 bases for J; bases not matched to a gene: 7. CDR3 amino acids: CASSPYLGTGGTEAFF. The CDR3 DNA follows: TGTGCCAGCTCACCCTATCTAGGGACAGGGGGCACTGAAGCTTTCTTT.

The chain recombines TRBV11-3 with TRBJ1-6; 9 bases align to TRBD1. The CDR3 is made up of 16 amino acids. CDR1 and CDR2 (germline): SGHNT, YENEEA. V was pared by 5 bases and J by 6 bases, with 8 bases of the junction left unmatched. The CDR3 sequence: CASSNVRDRANSPLHF. The CDR3 bases are TGTGCCAGCAGCAACGTCCGGGACAGGGCTAATTCACCCCTCCACTTT.